A single sample gave rise to the 16 T cell receptor beta chains below, sequenced in a study of cytomegalovirus exposure and HLA in healthy donors. PCR involved 60 Vbeta and 13 Jbeta primers. Sequencing used immunoSEQ multiplex PCR; TCRdb keeps in-frame clones, though not all of them. The data contain 150,000 to 200,000 clones, just over 70% of them singletons. Sequencing input: PBMCs. Receptors originate from a human donor in good health.

V is TRBV5-1 and J is TRBJ1-6, with D perhaps matching TRBD1 (5 bases). Germline loops: CDR1 SGHRS, CDR2 YFSETQ. The ends were cut back, 0 bases at V and 7 bases at J, with 17 bases in the middle. This CDR3 spans 17 amino acids. The CDR3 DNA reads TGCGCCAGCAGCTTGGTTCGGAGAACAGGAGACAATTCACCCCTCCACTTT. Encoded protein: CASSLVRRTGDNSPLHF.

This chain uses TRBV6-5 with TRBJ2-7, with D perhaps matching TRBD1 (6 bases). This CDR3 has 14 residues. From germline, CDR1 is MNHEY and CDR2 SVGAGI. The V and J ends lost 0 bases and 1 base respectively, with 7 bases between them. For the CDR3, the DNA is TGTGCCAGCAGTTACTCGAGGGGGTCCTACGAGCAGTACTTC. Its translation: CASSYSRGSYEQYF.

The chain joins TRBV23-1 to TRBJ2-3, with TRBD1 matching over 9 bases. Being an ORF, TRBV23-1 has a function that is uncertain. CDR3 length: 15 amino acids. V was clipped by 7 bases and J by 2 bases; unmatched bases: 7. This CDR3 reads CASTPGQGTTDTQYF. CDR3 sequence (DNA): TGCGCCAGCACTCCGGGACAGGGCACCACAGATACGCAGTATTTT.

This chain links TRBV10-2 with TRBJ2-5; D unclear. Germline V gene lookup returns CDR1 WSHSY and CDR2 SAAADI. The CDR3 is 15 residues long. Trimming shortened V by 3 bases and J by 4 bases, and 15 bases separated the two germline ends. As DNA, the CDR3 is TGCGCCAGCAGTGAAAGCATTATGGTAATAGAGACCCAGTACTTC. Encoded protein: CASSESIMVIETQYF.

The rearrangement links TRBV4-3 to TRBJ2-6; 10 nucleotides align to TRBD1. Unmatched junction bases numbered 9, after V lost 0 bases and J lost 1 base. This CDR3 spans 20 amino acids. Germline V lookup: CDR1 LGHNA, CDR2 YSLEER. CDR3 coding DNA: TGCGCCAGCAGCCAAGACGGACAGGGGGTATTAATTTCTGGGGCCAACGTCCTGACTTTC. It encodes CASSQDGQGVLISGANVLTF.

The chain joins TRBV19 to TRBJ1-1, with TRBD1 matching over 8 bases. The ends lost 7 bases at V and 9 bases at J; junction bases unmatched: 19. This CDR3 spans 16 amino acids. Germline V gene lookup returns CDR1 LNHDA and CDR2 SQIVND (reference sequence). The CDR3 is CASKGGDRPAWEKAFF. DNA for the CDR3: TGTGCCAGTAAAGGAGGGGACAGGCCGGCCTGGGAAAAAGCTTTCTTT.

The chain couples TRBV2 to TRBJ2-5; no definite D call. CDR1 and CDR2 from the germline V gene are SNHLY and FYNNEI. The CDR3 runs to 11 residues. V lost 4 bases and J 5 bases, leaving 5 bases between the germline ends. CDR3: CASSVGETQYF. In DNA, the CDR3 is TGTGCCAGCAGTGTCGGGGAGACCCAGTACTTC.

This chain connects TRBV30 to TRBJ2-2; TRBD1 matches 8 bases. The length of the CDR3 is 14 residues. Trimming removed 5 bases from V and 0 bases from J; junction bases left unmatched: 2. Germline V CDR1 and CDR2: GTSNPN, SVGIG (reference sequence). The CDR3 nucleotides are TGTGCCTGGGACAGGGGAGCGAACACCGGGGAGCTGTTTTTT. Translating gives CAWDRGANTGELFF.

The chain recombines TRBV29-1 with TRBJ2-1; 8 bases are a match to TRBD2. V shed 7 bases, J shed 7 bases, and the junction held 12 bases outside the gene matches. CDR1 is SQVTM and CDR2 is ANQGSEA in the germline V gene. CDR3 length: 14 amino acids. Here the CDR3 DNA reads TGCAGCGCTACCCCGGGGGGGGGCTGGAATGAGCAGTTCTTC. This translates into CSATPGGGWNEQFF.

This clone came up a few times. The chain has TRBV7-9 and TRBJ1-2, with D hard to call. The length of the CDR3 is 14 residues. Germline CDR1 SEHNR, CDR2 FQNEAQ (reference sequence). V lost 3 bases and J lost 1, with 9 bases in between. CDR3 in DNA: TGTGCCAGCAGCTTTGGTGCGATTAACTATGGCTACACCTTC. This gives the protein CASSFGAINYGYTF.

The chain uses TRBV2 and TRBJ1-4, with a weak D call TRBD1 (6 bases). V lost 5 bases and J 5 bases, leaving 21 bases between the germline ends. The CDR3 totals 17 residues. Per germline, CDR1 SNHLY and CDR2 FYNNEI. In nucleotides, the CDR3 is TGTGCCAGCAGTTCTCCACTGAACAGGGCGTCGAATGAAAAACTGTTTTTT. This codes for CASSSPLNRASNEKLFF.

This clone appeared a single time. The V gene is TRBV19, the J gene TRBJ2-5; 11 bases are a match to TRBD2. CDR1 and CDR2 from the germline V gene are LNHDA and SQIVND (reference sequence). With V trimmed by 3 bases and J by 5 bases, 11 bases remained unmatched. This CDR3 is built from 17 residues. CDR3 nucleotide sequence: TGTGCCAGTAGTATCCGACTTTCTAGCGGGGGGCGGGAGACCCAGTACTTC. This sequence encodes CASSIRLSSGGRETQYF.

The rearrangement links TRBV4-1 to TRBJ2-7; D is undetermined. The CDR3 spans 13 residues. CDR1 MGHRA and CDR2 YSYEKL come from the germline V gene. Trimming cost V 0 bases and J 2 bases, with 5 bases left between them. CDR3 nucleotide sequence: TGCGCCAGCAGCCAAGACCAGACCTACGAGCAGTACTTC. Translated: CASSQDQTYEQYF.

The chain combines TRBV6-1 with TRBJ1-1; perhaps TRBD1 as D (6 bases). The CDR3 runs 18 residues. Germline V gene lookup returns CDR1 MNHNS and CDR2 SASEGT. Between the trimmed V and J ends, which lost 1 base and 0 bases, there was a span of 18 bases. The CDR3, as DNA: TGTGCCAGCAGTGAAGTGGGCTCCTGGGGGCAGGTGAACACTGAAGCTTTCTTT. This translates into CASSEVGSWGQVNTEAFF.

This clone came up a few times. The gene calls are TRBV4-3 and TRBJ2-1; possibly TRBD2 for D (5 bases). Germline V CDR1 and CDR2: LGHNA, YSLEER. Trimming pared 2 bases from V and 5 bases from J, leaving 22 bases between. The CDR3 sequence is 18 residues long. CDR3 bases: TGCGCCAGCAGCCAAACATGGGCCGGGGTAGGCTTGAACAATGAGCAGTTCTTC. Its translation: CASSQTWAGVGLNNEQFF.

This clone turned up a few times. V usage is TRBV5-6 and J usage is TRBJ1-3; weak D call: TRBD1 (5 bases). Germline values: CDR1 SGHDT, CDR2 YYEEEE. V lost 3 bases and J lost 4, with 8 bases in between. This CDR3 is 13 amino acids long. The CDR3: CASSSWGGNTIYF. The CDR3 nucleotides read TGTGCCAGCAGCTCATGGGGCGGAAACACCATATATTTT.